This record looks at one T cell receptor (beta chain) sequence and its context. Only in-frame clones appear in the TCRdb table, and some are missing; sequencing was by immunoSEQ multiplex PCR. This table has about 220,000 clones, approximately 87% appearing once. The data originate from a study of cytomegalovirus exposure and HLA in healthy donors. The CDR3 length is 15 residues. The V segment lost 0 bases and the J segment 5 bases; nucleotides outside the gene matches: 3. Germline values: CDR1 SQVTM, CDR2 ANQGSEA. The clonotype was recovered from a man between 18 and 35 years old in good health and CMV-seronegative. The sequenced material came from PBMCs. This sequence joins TRBV29-1 and TRBJ2-1, with 11 positions matching TRBD2. In DNA form, the CDR3 reads TGCAGCGTTGAAGATCTAGCGGGAGGAGACAATGAGCAGTTCTTC. As protein: CSVEDLAGGDNEQFF.